This TCR beta chain was obtained from a study of blood T cell repertoires in COVID-19. Study-level background: From T cells, B-cell-depleted T cells, or PBMCs came the material, which was cDNA or gDNA.

CDR1 is LGHNA, CDR2 YNFKEQ, per germline. CDR3 size: 15 residues. The V and J ends lost 0 bases and 8 bases, in that order; junction bases with no gene match: 5. Authors' analysis steps: Amplification of reference gene primers provided the estimated nucleated cell counts. Some clones are missing from TCRdb's copy, which holds only in-frame ones; the method was immunoSEQ multiplex PCR. D and trimming come from the DNA, and the V and J calls and clone size come from that table. The top ten clones hold 17% of a sample with about 130,000 clones, over 75% of them seen once. Seattle researchers signed up patients amid active infection and tracked them longitudinally.

The clonotype comes from a young man with COVID-19, enrolled during active disease. J is TRBJ2-1 and V is TRBV4-2; 9 nucleotides line up with TRBD2. The material sequenced was peripheral blood. The CDR3 DNA sequence: TGTGCCAGCAGCCAAGAAGGGGGACTAGCTCATGAGCAGTTCTTC. It specifies CASSQEGGLAHEQFF.